These 15 T cell receptor beta chains were all obtained from the same sample, sequenced in a study of blood T cell repertoires in COVID-19. The method was immunoSEQ multiplex PCR; TCRdb's version includes in-frame clones alone and lacks a portion of them. Here the sample spans about 370,000 clones, 89% being singletons. Material for sequencing was peripheral blood. The receptors were gathered from a woman aged 25 to 39 with COVID-19, enrolled during active disease.

V is TRBV6-5 and J is TRBJ1-5, with D possibly matching TRBD1 (5 bases). CDR1 is MNHEY and CDR2 is SVGAGI in the germline V gene. V dropped 0 bases and J dropped 5 bases, with 8 bases sitting between them. The CDR3 consists of 14 residues. CDR3 residues: CASSYSTGDQPQHF. The DNA for the CDR3 is TGTGCCAGCAGTTACTCGACGGGGGATCAGCCCCAGCATTTT.

This clone was detected a few times. The rearrangement links TRBV6-6 to TRBJ1-6, with 7 bases aligning to TRBD1. The length of the CDR3 is 16 residues. Unmatched junction bases numbered 10, after V lost 5 bases and J lost 6 bases. CDR1 is MNHNY, CDR2 SVGAGI, per germline (reference sequence). CDR3 residues: CASSATRGLANSPLHF. DNA for the CDR3: TGTGCCAGCAGTGCAACTAGGGGGCTCGCTAATTCACCCCTCCACTTT.

This clone came up once. V and J are TRBV24-1 and TRBJ1-4, with D perhaps matching TRBD1 (6 bases). Trimming pared 2 bases from V and 3 bases from J, leaving 9 bases between. The germline gives CDR1 KGHDR, CDR2 SFDVKD. The CDR3 spans 15 residues. CDR3 loop: CATSDSTGSNEKLFF. In DNA, the CDR3 is TGTGCCACCAGTGATTCAACAGGGTCTAATGAAAAACTGTTTTTT.

The chain joins TRBV27 to TRBJ1-1; 9 bases match TRBD1. The CDR3 spans 16 residues. The V gene's germline CDR1 is MNHEY and CDR2 SMNVEV (reference sequence). V shed 4 bases, J shed 5 bases, and the junction held 11 bases outside the gene matches. The CDR3 nucleotides read TGTGCCAGCAGTTCAGGACAGGGGAGTTTAATGACTGAAGCTTTCTTT. This encodes CASSSGQGSLMTEAFF.

The V call is TRBV7-2, the J call TRBJ1-2; the D gene is possibly TRBD1 (6 bases). V was pared by 0 bases and J by 5 bases, with 10 bases between. This CDR3 has 14 residues. Germline V gene lookup returns CDR1 SGHTA and CDR2 FQGNSA. The CDR3 DNA is TGTGCCAGCAGCTTAGCCGACAGGACTTATGGCTACACCTTC. Its translation: CASSLADRTYGYTF.

The J gene is TRBJ1-2, the V gene TRBV28, with 8 bases identical to TRBD1. V was pared by 4 bases and J by 4 bases, with 8 bases of the junction left unmatched. This CDR3 spans 15 amino acids. CDR1 is MDHEN, CDR2 SYDVKM, per germline. The CDR3 sequence: CASSSGTGYSYGYTF. CDR3 in DNA: TGTGCCAGCAGTTCAGGGACAGGCTATAGCTATGGCTACACCTTC.

The CDR3 DNA reads TGTGCCAGCAGCTTAGGGGACAGGTGGGGGACCAGAAACAATGAGCAGTTCTTC. Amino acid sequence: CASSLGDRWGTRNNEQFF. The chain couples TRBV11-3 to TRBJ2-1; 8 bases line up with TRBD1. With 1 base clipped from V and 5 bases from J, the junction kept 13 bases outside the gene matches. Germline V gene lookup returns CDR1 SGHNT and CDR2 YENEEA. The CDR3 has 18 amino acids. Full variable domain (remainder filled in from reference TRBV11-3 and TRBJ2-1): EAGVVQSPRYKIIEKKQPVAFWCNPISGHNTLYWYLQNLGQGPELLIRYENEEAVDDSQLPKDRFSAERLKGVDSTLKIQPAELGDSAVYLCASSLGDRWGTRNNEQFFGPGTRLTVL.

This chain links TRBV27 with TRBJ2-6, with TRBD1 identical over 9 bases. Trimming cost V 5 bases and J 4 bases; bases outside gene matches: 12. Germline CDR1 reads MNHEY; CDR2 reads SMNVEV (reference sequence). The CDR3 contains 18 residues. The CDR3 here is CASSMTTGGNEGANVLTF. The CDR3, as DNA: TGTGCCAGCAGTATGACGACAGGGGGGAACGAAGGGGCCAACGTCCTGACTTTC.

The chain joins TRBV11-2 to TRBJ1-4; D not resolved. The CDR3 has 14 amino acids. The V end was cut by 5 bases, the J end by 7 bases, with 14 bases between. Per germline, CDR1 SGHAT and CDR2 FQNNGV. CDR3 nucleotides: TGTGCCAGCAGCCCCTACGGGTCGGGTGAAAAACTGTTTTTT. Its translation: CASSPYGSGEKLFF. Variable domain in full (rest from reference TRBV11-2 and TRBJ1-4): EAGVAQSPRYKIIEKRQSVAFWCNPISGHATLYWYQQILGQGPKLLIQFQNNGVVDDSQLPKDRFSAERLKGVDSTLKIQPAKLEDSAVYLCASSPYGSGEKLFFGSGTQLSVL.

V and J are TRBV4-3 and TRBJ1-1, with 7 positions matching TRBD1. The germline V gene encodes CDR1 LGHNA and CDR2 YSLEER. The CDR3 has 15 amino acids. Trimming cost V 0 bases and J 1 base; bases outside gene matches: 2. CDR3 bases: TGCGCCAGCAGCCAAGAGTGGACAGGGAACACTGAAGCTTTCTTT. The encoded protein is CASSQEWTGNTEAFF.

The chain links TRBV27 to TRBJ1-5, with 9 bases lining up with TRBD1. Trimming took 7 bases from V and 0 from J; bases not matched to a gene: 10. Looked up from germline, CDR1 is MNHEY and CDR2 is SMNVEV (reference sequence). CDR3 length: 17 amino acids. The CDR3 DNA reads TGTGCCAGCACCTCTCGGGACAGGGCTTATAGCAATCAGCCCCAGCATTTT. Translated: CASTSRDRAYSNQPQHF.

Here the CDR3 DNA reads TGTGCCAGCAGCAATAACAGGGATACCGGGGAGCTGTTTTTT. This translates into CASSNNRDTGELFF. The chain combines TRBV11-2 with TRBJ2-2; D is possibly TRBD1 (6 bases). Trimming removed 5 bases from V and 5 bases from J, with 12 bases in between. This CDR3 has 14 amino acids. Germline V gene lookup returns CDR1 SGHAT and CDR2 FQNNGV.

This clone was found once. V is TRBV5-6 and J is TRBJ2-1; TRBD2 matches at 11 bases. V was clipped by 2 bases and J by 15 bases; unmatched bases: 10. CDR3 length: 14 residues. Germline CDR1 SGHDT, CDR2 YYEEEE. The CDR3 DNA reads as TGTGCCAGCAGCTTAGTAGCGGGAGGGCCTTGGTGGTTCTTC. Amino acids: CASSLVAGGPWWFF. Together with reference TRBV5-6 and TRBJ2-1, the CDR3 gives the full variable domain: DAGVTQSPTHLIKTRGQQVTLRCSPKSGHDTVSWYQQALGQGPQFIFQYYEEEERQRGNFPDRFSGHQFPNYSSELNVNALLLGDSALYLCASSLVAGGPWWFFGPGTRLTVL.

The chain employs TRBV25-1 and TRBJ1-1; 9 nucleotides agree with TRBD1. Germline CDR1 and CDR2: MGHDK and SYGVNS. With V trimmed by 4 bases and J by 0 bases, 9 bases remained unmatched. The CDR3 loop spans 17 amino acids. The CDR3 DNA sequence: TGTGCCAGCAGTGGATTCCGGGACAGGGACTTGAACACTGAAGCTTTCTTT. Translation: CASSGFRDRDLNTEAFF.

The genes are TRBV6-5 and TRBJ2-3, with 12 positions matching TRBD2. The CDR3 spans 16 residues. The germline CDR1 and CDR2 sequences are MNHEY and SVGAGI. The V gene end was trimmed by 0 bases and the J gene end by 4 bases; junction bases not matched to a gene: 2. The CDR3 nucleotides read TGTGCCAGCAGTTACTCGACTAGCGGGAGATCAGATACGCAGTATTTT. It yields the protein CASSYSTSGRSDTQYF.